The 27 T cell receptor beta chains listed next were all sequenced from one sample in a study of T-cell reconstitution after alpha-beta-depleted transplantation in children. A TCRbeta library incorporating unique molecular identifiers was prepared. TCRdb processed the PCR reads anew with MiXCR; each CDR3 protein has one entry. The data show roughly 200,000 distinct CDR3 sequences, roughly 9% seen once. The sample here was PBMCs from the stem cell graft donor, taken from the stem cell graft. Receptors originate from a human donor who donated a stem cell graft to a child with acute lymphoblastic leukemia.

This clonotype was observed a handful of times. The rearrangement joins TRBV7-9 to TRBJ1-2; 8 bases map to TRBD1. The CDR3 is 15 residues long. Trimming removed 1 base from V and 5 bases from J; junction bases left unmatched: 6. Germline V gives CDR1 SEHNR, CDR2 FQNEAQ (reference sequence). DNA for the CDR3: TGTGCCAGCAGCTTAGACAGGGGGGGATTTTATGGCTACACCTTC. Translation: CASSLDRGGFYGYTF.

This clonotype was counted at least ten times. The CDR3 spells CASSAGPGIEAFF. CDR3 bases: TGTGCCAGCAGCGCAGGACCCGGCATTGAAGCTTTCTTT. The gene calls are TRBV11-2 and TRBJ1-1, with unresolved D. The CDR3 contains 13 residues. Germline values: CDR1 SGHAT, CDR2 FQNNGV. V lost 5 bases, J lost 7 bases, and 14 bases lay in between. The whole variable domain, remainder taken from reference TRBV11-2 and TRBJ1-1, is EAGVAQSPRYKIIEKRQSVAFWCNPISGHATLYWYQQILGQGPKLLIQFQNNGVVDDSQLPKDRFSAERLKGVDSTLKIQPAKLEDSAVYLCASSAGPGIEAFFGQGTRLTVV.

The sample holds many counts of this clonotype. The chain joins TRBV6-5 to TRBJ2-2; 10 bases line up with TRBD1. The CDR3 is 15 residues long. Trimming removed 6 bases from V and 6 bases from J; junction bases left unmatched: 7. The germline CDR1 and CDR2 sequences are MNHEY and SVGAGI. CDR3 coding DNA: TGTGCCAGCAGCTACGGACAGGGGGAGTCCGGGGAGCTGTTTTTT. It yields the protein CASSYGQGESGELFF.

This clonotype was recorded at least ten times. V and J are TRBV5-1 and TRBJ2-2, with D maybe TRBD2 (5 bases). Trimming pared 1 base from V and 7 bases from J, leaving 11 bases between. This CDR3 is built from 14 residues. Germline V lookup: CDR1 SGHRS, CDR2 YFSETQ. CDR3 residues: CASSLFWENGELFF. In DNA, the CDR3 is TGCGCCAGCAGCTTGTTCTGGGAGAACGGGGAGCTGTTTTTT.

This clonotype was recorded at least ten times. The chain employs TRBV27 and TRBJ1-1; possible D gene TRBD1, 5 bases. This CDR3 has 11 amino acids. Trimming stripped 7 bases from V and 5 bases from J, with 8 bases between. The V gene's germline CDR1 is MNHEY and CDR2 SMNVEV (reference sequence). The CDR3 coding sequence is TGTGCCAGCACGGGGGGGACTGAAGCTTTCTTT. It encodes CASTGGTEAFF.

This clonotype was seen only a few times. The rearrangement joins TRBV5-1 to TRBJ2-7; D remains ambiguous. The CDR3 length is 13 residues. Trimming took 1 base from V and 7 from J, leaving 12 bases between them. Germline V lookup: CDR1 SGHRS, CDR2 YFSETQ. The CDR3 spells CASSLTVSREQYF. CDR3 bases: TGCGCCAGCAGCTTGACGGTGTCTCGTGAGCAGTACTTC. The variable domain in full, completed from reference TRBV5-1 and TRBJ2-7, reads KAGVTQTPRYLIKTRGQQVTLSCSPISGHRSVSWYQQTPGQGLQFLFEYFSETQRNKGNFPGRFSGRQFSNSRSEMNVSTLELGDSALYLCASSLTVSREQYFGPGTRLTVT.

This clonotype was seen many times. CDR3 amino acids: CASSIGQPPDEQYF. As DNA, the CDR3 is TGTGCCAGCAGCATCGGACAGCCCCCCGACGAGCAGTACTTC. The chain links TRBV12-3 or TRBV12-4 to TRBJ2-7, with D maybe TRBD1 (6 bases). V dropped 6 bases and J dropped 5 bases, with 17 bases sitting between them. There are 14 residues in the CDR3.

This clonotype has a handful of counts. This chain joins TRBV12-5 and TRBJ2-3; 9 bases match TRBD1. Germline V gives CDR1 LGHNT, CDR2 FRNRAP. CDR3 length: 16 residues. After removal of 0 bases from V and 7 bases from J, the junction contained 8 bases not matched to a gene. CDR3: CASGLVLGTGSNTQYF. CDR3 nucleotide sequence: TGTGCTAGTGGTTTGGTTCTTGGGACAGGGTCTAATACGCAGTATTTT.

V gene TRBV20-1 combines with J gene TRBJ1-1; possible D gene TRBD1, 6 bases. CDR3 length: 12 residues. V was clipped by 6 bases and J by 4 bases, with 12 bases between them. Germline V lookup: CDR1 DFQATT, CDR2 SNEGSKA (reference sequence). CDR3 DNA: TGCAGTGCCACCACAGGGATCACTGAAGCTTTCTTT. Translated, it gives CSATTGITEAFF.

The CDR3 nucleotides are TGTGCCAGGGGCCCCGGACTCCATAGCAATCAGCCCCAGCATTTT. It specifies CARGPGLHSNQPQHF. This chain uses TRBV4-2 with TRBJ1-5; D unresolved. This CDR3 is 15 amino acids long. Germline assignment: CDR1 LGHNA and CDR2 YNFKEQ. Trimming took 9 bases from V and 0 from J, leaving 15 bases between them.

The CDR3 nucleotides read TGTGCCAGCAGCTTGATGACAGGACCCCTCTCCCAGACCCAGTACTTC. The encoded protein is CASSLMTGPLSQTQYF. The rearrangement joins TRBV5-6 to TRBJ2-5, with a tentative D call TRBD1 (6 bases). In germline, CDR1 is SGHDT, CDR2 YYEEEE. CDR3 length equals 16 residues. Trimming cost V 1 base and J 6 bases, with 19 bases left between them.

This clonotype was seen ten or more times. The rearrangement joins TRBV11-2 to TRBJ2-5; TRBD1 might be the D (6 bases). Trimming stripped 0 bases from V and 3 bases from J, with 23 bases between. CDR3 length equals 19 residues. The germline V gene has CDR1 SGHAT and CDR2 FQNNGV. The CDR3 nucleotides read TGTGCCAGCAGCTTAGAGGGCTTCATGGGACACAGTTTTGAAGAGACCCAGTACTTC. It is translated as CASSLEGFMGHSFEETQYF.

This clonotype was found many times. The genes are TRBV5-5 and TRBJ2-2, with TRBD2 matching 8 bases. Per the germline V gene, CDR1 is SGHKS and CDR2 is YYEKEE (reference sequence). With 0 bases clipped from V and 5 bases from J, the junction kept 0 bases outside the gene matches. This CDR3 has 14 residues. CDR3 in amino acids: CASSLVAGTGELFF. The CDR3 region has the DNA TGTGCCAGCAGCTTGGTAGCGGGGACCGGGGAGCTGTTTTTT.

The sample holds a few counts of this clonotype. This rearrangement joins TRBV5-1 to TRBJ2-2; possibly TRBD2 for D (5 bases). The V and J ends lost 4 bases and 0 bases respectively, with 7 bases between them. Germline CDR1 SGHRS, CDR2 YFSETQ. The CDR3 is 14 residues long. The CDR3 DNA is TGCGCCAGCAGCGCGGGCCCGAACACCGGGGAGCTGTTTTTT. This gives the protein CASSAGPNTGELFF.

This rearrangement joins TRBV2 to TRBJ1-2; D is unclear. In germline, CDR1 is SNHLY, CDR2 FYNNEI. V was shortened by 8 bases and J by 3 bases, with 13 bases between the two germline ends. The CDR3 is 13 residues long. Here the CDR3 reads CASVRMADYGYTF. CDR3 nucleotides: TGTGCCAGCGTGAGAATGGCGGACTATGGCTACACCTTC.

The chain employs TRBV2 and TRBJ2-7, with 8 bases aligning to TRBD1. V lost 8 bases and J lost 2; bases outside the gene matches: 5. This CDR3 comprises 13 residues. Germline values: CDR1 SNHLY, CDR2 FYNNEI. CDR3 sequence (DNA): TGTGCCAGCGACGGGACAGGAACCTACGAGCAGTACTTC. Translating it yields CASDGTGTYEQYF. Full variable domain (missing parts from reference TRBV2 and TRBJ2-7): EPEVTQTPSHQVTQMGQEVILRCVPISNHLYFYWYRQILGQKVEFLVSFYNNEISEKSEIFDDQFSVERPDGSNFTLKIRSTKLEDSAMYFCASDGTGTYEQYFGPGTRLTVT.

This clonotype was seen repeatedly, ten times or more. This chain joins TRBV6-1 and TRBJ2-2; TRBD1 matches 8 bases. J lost 6 bases, V lost 7 bases, and 10 bases had no gene match. Per germline, CDR1 MNHNS and CDR2 SASEGT. The CDR3 length is 15 residues. This CDR3 is CASTRQGSLSGELFF. CDR3 sequence (DNA): TGTGCCAGCACGCGACAGGGGTCCTTGTCCGGGGAGCTGTTTTTT.

The gene calls are TRBV20-1 and TRBJ1-2; D gene ambiguous. Trimming stripped 4 bases from V and 8 bases from J, with 26 bases between. The germline CDR1 and CDR2 sequences are DFQATT and SNEGSKA (reference sequence). The CDR3 is made up of 16 amino acids. The CDR3 nucleotides are TGCAGTGCTACGGACGCGCGGGGATCGAATTCGGAAGGCTACACCTTC. Protein product: CSATDARGSNSEGYTF.

This clonotype came up many times. The chain is built from TRBV6-2 or TRBV6-3 and TRBJ2-1; 12 bases map to TRBD2. Germline loops: CDR1 MNHEY, CDR2 SVGEGT. V shed 2 bases, J shed 7 bases, and the junction held 6 bases outside the gene matches. The CDR3 has 16 amino acids. CDR3 loop: CASSYPSGGAENEQFF. The CDR3 DNA sequence: TGTGCCAGCAGTTACCCTAGCGGGGGGGCGGAGAATGAGCAGTTCTTC.

This clonotype came up a few times. This chain uses TRBV9 with TRBJ2-7; no firm D call. Trimming removed 0 bases from V and 3 bases from J, with 19 bases in between. Germline V lookup: CDR1 SGDLS, CDR2 YYNGEE. The CDR3 spans 17 residues. CDR3 sequence reads: CASSVGALSFKDYEQYF. The DNA for the CDR3 is TGTGCCAGCAGCGTAGGCGCTCTGTCTTTCAAAGACTACGAGCAGTACTTC.

This clonotype showed up many times. J is TRBJ2-1 and V is TRBV4-1, with TRBD2 identical over 7 bases. V lost 0 bases and J lost 1; bases outside the gene matches: 3. CDR1 and CDR2 from the germline V gene are MGHRA and YSYEKL. This CDR3 contains 16 residues. CDR3 in DNA: TGCGCCAGCAGCCAAGACTACGGGGGGTCCTACAATGAGCAGTTCTTC. Residues: CASSQDYGGSYNEQFF.

This clonotype was seen repeatedly, ten times or more. This chain links TRBV24-1 with TRBJ2-1; TRBD1 matches at 11 bases. With V trimmed by 3 bases and J by 3 bases, 9 bases remained unmatched. In germline, CDR1 is KGHDR, CDR2 SFDVKD. The length of the CDR3 is 18 residues. CDR3 nucleotide sequence: TGTGCCACCAGTGATCCGGGACAGGGGGGTTATAACTACAATGAGCAGTTCTTC. This encodes CATSDPGQGGYNYNEQFF.

This clonotype was seen more than once but under ten times. CDR3 in amino acids: CASRLSGTDNEAFF. The CDR3 nucleotides read TGTGCCAGCAGGTTATCCGGGACAGACAATGAAGCTTTCTTT. The chain couples TRBV6-5 to TRBJ1-1; TRBD1 aligns across 7 bases. The CDR3 runs 14 residues. The J segment lost 7 bases and the V segment lost 6 bases, leaving 11 bases of the junction unmatched. Germline lookup yields CDR1 MNHEY and CDR2 SVGAGI.

V is TRBV20-1 and J is TRBJ1-1; a weak D match, TRBD1 (5 bases). CDR3 length equals 14 residues. Trimming stripped 1 base from V and 0 bases from J, with 9 bases between. CDR1 is DFQATT, CDR2 SNEGSKA, per germline (reference sequence). The CDR3 region has the DNA TGCAGTGCTAGAGCGGGACGGATGAACACTGAAGCTTTCTTT. It encodes CSARAGRMNTEAFF.

There are many counts of this clonotype. The gene calls are TRBV7-2 and TRBJ2-3; D is undetermined. Germline V gene lookup returns CDR1 SGHTA and CDR2 FQGNSA. Trimming pared 3 bases from V and 10 bases from J, leaving 11 bases between. CDR3 length equals 12 residues. Here the CDR3 DNA reads TGTGCCAGCAGCTTTCCTGGGGATGCGCAGTATTTT. This translates into CASSFPGDAQYF.

This clonotype was detected a few times. This rearrangement joins TRBV20-1 to TRBJ2-4, with 12 bases lining up with TRBD2. CDR1 is DFQATT, CDR2 SNEGSKA, per germline (reference sequence). The CDR3 contains 16 residues. V lost 0 bases and J lost 4; bases outside the gene matches: 4. The CDR3 loop reads CSARDVLAGGKNIQYF. Written as DNA, the CDR3 is TGCAGTGCTAGAGATGTGCTAGCGGGGGGGAAAAACATTCAGTACTTC.

The table lists this clonotype with many counts. V is TRBV20-1 and J is TRBJ2-1; 9 bases align to TRBD2. CDR1 DFQATT and CDR2 SNEGSKA come from the germline V gene (reference sequence). This CDR3 region has 14 residues. The V segment lost 5 bases and the J segment 5 bases; nucleotides outside the gene matches: 7. This CDR3 is CSALKTSGNNEQFF. DNA for the CDR3: TGCAGTGCTCTTAAGACTAGCGGCAACAATGAGCAGTTCTTC.